This TCR beta chain emerged from a study of blood T cell repertoires in COVID-19 (dated by TCRdb to about 2020). Regarding the study in general: Samples covering the acute and convalescent phases of COVID-19 were provided by collaborators in the United States, Italy and Spain. The prospective study material was composed of cDNA or gDNA derived from T cells, B-cell-depleted T cells, or PBMCs. The dataset comprised deeply sampled blood TCRbeta repertoires from subjects exposed to, actively infected with, or recovered from COVID-19. A freely available public database, intended as a resource for researchers studying the immune response to SARS-CoV-2, is where the repertoires were released. Samples came from the ongoing ImmuneRACE study (first 160 participants) plus 1,254 subjects from 6 global collaborators. The sample metadata nearly always contained a de-identified subject ID, COVID-19 status, age in years and sex. Where available, HLA class I and class II types were obtained from metadata supplied by the sample provider rather than from assay-based typing.

Results the study describes overall, beyond this receptor: The quantity of clinical and demographic metadata differed by source and by participant and was supplied without curation.

At one collaborating source in Seattle, patients were enrolled during active infection and were followed longitudinally through the course of disease. Each collaborating institution followed its own protocols to collect whole blood in K2EDTA tubes. For TCRbeta analysis, collaborators shipped samples as frozen whole blood, isolated PBMCs, or DNA extracted from either of those sample types. The CDR3, from cysteine to phenylalanine, totals 14 residues. Only the CDR3 DNA stays, 42 bases, in frame from base 1. CDR1 MNHEY and CDR2 SMNVEV were looked up in the germline V gene (reference sequence). V gives up 6 bases and J gives up 7 bases, and the segment between their germline ends measures 13 bases. TCRbeta CDR3 regions were amplified from genomic DNA by means of the immunoSEQ Assay, a bias-controlled multiplex PCR. Regarding the original processing steps: Nucleated cell counts per sample were estimated from amplification of reference gene primers within the assay. To quantify the absolute abundance of each unique TCRbeta CDR3 rearrangement, sequence reads were collapsed and filtered. For each sample, productive Simpson clonality was calculated by taking the square root of Simpson's diversity index across productive rearrangements. This immuneACCESS table, as held by TCRdb, lists in-frame sequences with V and J called but not all clones. Of the missing ones, under half trace to an unresolved V gene in checked studies; the others have no known cause. Clone size and the V and J calls come from that table; the DNA yielded D and trimming. Across this sample there are about 120,000 clones, with roughly 90% seen only once. The ten biggest clones cover approximately 3.9% of the sample.

A note on this clone: What antigen it recognizes has not been identified. Per-base qualities were not stored, and no clone one base away is much larger.

The clonotype was recovered from a woman aged 55-70 years with COVID-19, enrolled during active disease. The sequencing sample was made of peripheral blood. Recombination linked TRBV27 to TRBJ1-6, with TRBD1 tentatively as D gene (6 bases match). The DNA sequence reads TGTGCCAGCAGCCACGACAGGAAGAATTCACCCCTCCACTTT. This gives the protein CASSHDRKNSPLHF.